Given below is one TCR beta chain in context. There are many counts of this clonotype. This clone's antigen is unknown. No base quality values were provided; no much bigger clone lies one nucleotide off. This sample was taken from a study of blood T cells in healthy people across ages (dated by TCRdb to the mid-2010s). For the wider study: Template switching captured roughly one uniquely barcoded TCR beta cDNA molecule per two T cells in model experiments. The study measured age-related changes in TCR beta repertoire diversity using deep sequencing normalized with unique cDNA molecular identifiers. The study analyzed two additional independent replicas of 1 million unique cDNA reads from the same blood draw for two donors, one aged 18 to 29 and one aged 80 or older. Donors were grouped into four age groups: young (average roughly 15 years), middle-aged (39), aged (about 60) and long-lived (approximately 82). The paper as a whole reports these results and caveats: Estimates of total diversity based on one million sequenced T cells were regarded as lower bounds and as underestimates. Since profiling was done on bulk unsorted PBMCs, naive and antigen-experienced compartments could not be conclusively compared. The long-lived group showed more naive CD4+ T cells, fewer expanded clones and increased TCR diversity than the aged group, suggesting age selection. Because donor CMV infection status was unknown, age-related changes in expanded clonotypes were potentially confounded. Observed TCR beta diversity correlated strongly with the percentage of naive T cells measured by flow cytometry. Observed TCR beta diversity per million T cells fell roughly linearly with age, and a significant reduction was already apparent by age roughly 40.

Counted from cysteine to phenylalanine, this CDR3 has 19 amino acids. Of all the DNA, just the CDR3 is kept, 57 bases in frame from base 1. From V the trimming removes 0 bases and from J it removes 6 bases, while the gene matches leave 13 bases of the junction unaccounted for. The germline V gene (reference sequence) supplies CDR1 DFQATT and CDR2 SNEGSKA. The donors were some 39 Caucasian individuals from Russia, aged roughly 6 to 100 years, who were systemically healthy. Approximately 10 milliliters of peripheral blood were collected from each donor into EDTA-treated Vacutainer tubes. Ficoll-Paque density-gradient centrifugation was used to isolate PBMCs, with at least 7 million per sample. Trizol reagent was used to extract total RNA from PBMCs, with at least 6 micrograms per sample. The percentages of naive CD45RAhigh/CD27high T cells were determined by flow cytometry on a PBMC aliquot from every donor.

The library was made by 5' RACE. Sequencing used an Illumina HiSeq 2500. A second PCR of roughly 7 to 11 cycles was performed with a sample-barcoded 5' primer and a J-beta primer mix. A template-switch 5' adaptor carrying 12 random nucleotides introduced a unique molecular identifier onto each TCR beta cDNA molecule. At least 2.5 million CDR3-containing paired-end reads were obtained from each sample. All of the RNA was converted into first-strand cDNA using the Mint cDNA synthesis kit, with a TRBC-specific oligonucleotide serving as the primer. Following uracil-DNA glycosylase treatment, a first 18-cycle PCR with universal primers M1SS and BC2_uni_R was performed on all cDNA. The original methods were these. For normalization, 1 million high-quality reads were randomly selected from each sample, with every read carrying a distinct molecular identifier. Instead of being binned into consensus sequences, reads that shared molecular identifiers were thrown out. MiTCR, with a Q25 quality threshold and the strictest error-elimination algorithm, was used for CDR3 identification, clonotype clustering and error correction. A nonparametric unseen species model with Euler transformation was used to estimate lower-bound total TCR beta diversity. Clones were called with MiXCR by TCRdb after fastp trimmed the public reads at Q25, and only in-frame beta chains were retained. A single entry per CDR3 protein holds the most common genes and DNA from its merged rows. These V and J calls derive from TCRdb rather than the authors' analysis. Across this sample there are over 500,000 distinct CDR3 sequences, with roughly a quarter seen only once. The top ten clones comprise over 3.5% of the sample.

Another study also made use of these data, one on T cells of mothers and their children. As that second paper reports: Nine systemically healthy Caucasian individuals, comprising three mothers and their six children, were included as donors. cDNA synthesis used all of the extracted RNA, with approximately 1.4 ug of RNA in each 15 ul reaction. In the second PCR, the M1S primer added sample barcodes and 2-4 random nucleotides. Over 9.5 million TCR beta CDR3 reads were obtained for each mother, and approximately 3.2 million reads were obtained for each child. Thymic selection shapes the output of TCR recombination in a similar way in related and unrelated pairs, and inherited differences have a minor effect. Related mother-child pairs always showed normalized repertoire overlap that was slightly higher than in unrelated mother-child pairs, though the difference was never significant. No persistent microchimeric T cell clones were detected, at a sensitivity of approximately 110 clones per million clonotypes. In the study, deep NGS was used to compare the TCR beta repertoires of mothers and children, and features distinguishing related mother-child pairs from unrelated individuals were sought. The mean age was 40 +/- 4 years for the mothers and approximately 11 +/- 4 years for the children. Libraries were sequenced on Illumina HiSeq 2000 with 100+100 nt paired-end reads after adapter ligation with NEBNext reagents. To prevent cross-contamination, the mother and child libraries were prepared one month apart and sequenced in separate runs. Between roughly 500,000 and 2,100,000 distinct TCR beta clonotypes were identified per donor. Naive TCR beta clonotypes were estimated from low-frequency clonotypes matched to each donor's FACS-determined naive share, without sorting.

The chain employs TRBV20-1 and TRBJ2-1; 14 bases in the junction line up with TRBD2. Sequencing was carried out using blood. The clonotype originates from a boy between 2 and 10 years old in good health. DNA sequence: TGCAGTGCTAGAGATCTGACTAGCGGGGGGGCCAATGACCGCAATGAGCAGTTCTTC. Its protein product is CSARDLTSGGANDRNEQFF.